The next 28 T cell receptor beta chains were all read from a single sample in a study of blood T cells in healthy people across ages. Primers used in a second PCR of roughly 6 to 11 cycles were a sample-barcoded 5' primer and a J-beta primer mix. TCRdb ran MiXCR on the 5' RACE reads and lists one entry per CDR3 protein. The repertoire holds approximately 800,000 distinct CDR3 sequences, with about 37% as singletons. Source material: blood. The source of these receptors is a man younger than 30 in good health.

This rearrangement joins TRBV29-1 to TRBJ2-5; 7 bases are shared with TRBD1. The germline V gene has CDR1 SQVTM and CDR2 ANQGSEA. J lost 4 bases, V lost 7 bases, and 3 bases had no gene match. The CDR3 runs to 11 residues. The CDR3 DNA is TGCAGCGGGGACAGTTCAGAGACCCAGTACTTC. It codes for CSGDSSETQYF.

The table lists this clonotype with a few counts. The gene calls are TRBV12-3 or TRBV12-4 and TRBJ1-5; possible D gene TRBD1, 5 bases. This CDR3 has 15 residues. V dropped 3 bases and J dropped 4 bases, with 13 bases sitting between them. CDR3 sequence (DNA): TGTGCCAGCAGTTTTCCGGGACGGGGGAATCAGCCCCAGCATTTT. This translates into CASSFPGRGNQPQHF.

A note on this clonotype: Germline is not matched at one junction end, which may reflect a read error. V and J are TRBV12-3 or TRBV12-4 and TRBJ1-2; a weak D match, TRBD1 (6 bases). This CDR3 is 15 amino acids long. Written as DNA, the CDR3 is TGTGCCGGCAGTGACTACAGGGCGTCCAACTATGGCTACACCTTC. It encodes CAGSDYRASNYGYTF.

The V and J genes are TRBV9 and TRBJ1-4, with unresolved D. The germline gives CDR1 SGDLS, CDR2 YYNGEE. The ends were cut back, 4 bases at V and 2 bases at J, with 9 bases in the middle. The CDR3 is 14 amino acids. CDR3 amino acids: CASSPGKTNEKLFF. The CDR3 DNA reads as TGTGCCAGCAGCCCCGGGAAGACTAATGAAAAACTGTTTTTT.

This chain joins TRBV13 and TRBJ1-2; perhaps TRBD1 as D (5 bases). The ends were cut back, 4 bases at V and 8 bases at J, with 20 bases in the middle. The CDR3 is 15 residues long. In germline, CDR1 is PRHDT, CDR2 FYEKMQ (reference sequence). The chain's CDR3 is CASSSGHPGGVGYTF. As DNA, the CDR3 is TGTGCCAGCAGCTCTGGACACCCCGGCGGAGTGGGCTACACCTTC.

This clonotype was detected only a few times. The rearrangement joins TRBV11-2 to TRBJ2-1, with TRBD2 matching 7 bases. CDR1 and CDR2 from the germline V gene are SGHAT and FQNNGV. The trim removed 3 bases at V and 5 bases at J, leaving 4 bases unmatched. CDR3 length: 14 residues. The DNA for the CDR3 is TGTGCCAGCAGCTTTAGCGGGCCCAACAATGAGCAGTTCTTC. Protein sequence: CASSFSGPNNEQFF.

This clonotype was counted only a few times. The rearrangement joins TRBV4-3 to TRBJ1-6; possibly TRBD1 for D (6 bases). Looked up from germline, CDR1 is LGHNA and CDR2 is YSLEER. This CDR3 has 15 residues. Trimming removed 0 bases from V and 5 bases from J, with 8 bases in between. The DNA of the CDR3 is TGCGCCAGCAGCCAAGATGCAGGGGATAATTCACCCCTCCACTTT. Encoded protein: CASSQDAGDNSPLHF.

This clonotype was counted only a few times. CDR3 in amino acids: CASGLGRAYNEQFF. The DNA for the CDR3 is TGTGCTAGTGGTTTGGGGCGGGCCTACAATGAGCAGTTCTTC. The chain joins TRBV12-5 to TRBJ2-1, with D possibly being TRBD2 (5 bases). Germline V gives CDR1 LGHNT, CDR2 FRNRAP. Trimming removed 1 base from V and 2 bases from J, with 6 bases in between. This CDR3 region has 14 residues.

The chain links TRBV20-1 to TRBJ2-1, with TRBD1 as a possible D gene (6 bases). V was pared by 6 bases and J by 3 bases, with 9 bases between. The CDR3 has 12 residues. The germline gives CDR1 DFQATT, CDR2 SNEGSKA (reference sequence). Here the CDR3 reads CSAADSYNEQFF. In DNA, the CDR3 is TGCAGTGCGGCGGACAGCTACAATGAGCAGTTCTTC.

The chain recombines TRBV4-3 with TRBJ1-2; no firm D call. CDR3 size: 14 residues. Trimming shortened V by 0 bases and J by 3 bases, and 8 bases separated the two germline ends. Germline-derived CDR1 and CDR2 are LGHNA and YSLEER. The CDR3, as DNA: TGCGCCAGCAGCCAAGATGGTCGGCACTATGGCTACACCTTC. Translating gives CASSQDGRHYGYTF.

On this clonotype: It may be a read error: a sequence one base away is much more abundant. V usage is TRBV7-2 and J usage is TRBJ2-3; D might be TRBD2 (6 bases). Germline lookup yields CDR1 SGHTA and CDR2 FQGNSA. The CDR3 covers 16 residues. CDR3 nucleotides: TGTGCCAACAGCTCCGAACCGGGACTGGCTAGGGGTACGCAGTATTTT. The encoded protein is CANSSEPGLARGTQYF.

This clonotype was recorded many times. This rearrangement joins TRBV6-2 or TRBV6-3 to TRBJ2-1; D is ambiguous. The V end was cut by 0 bases, the J end by 9 bases, with 9 bases between. Germline CDR1 MNHEY, CDR2 SVGEGT. The CDR3 spans 13 residues. The CDR3 protein is CASSYSRQSEQFF. For the CDR3, the DNA is TGTGCCAGCAGTTACTCGAGGCAGTCTGAGCAGTTCTTC.

The DNA for the CDR3 is TGTGCCAGCAGCTTAGATCATTGGGCCTACGAGCAGTACTTC. It yields the protein CASSLDHWAYEQYF. This chain links TRBV11-2 with TRBJ2-7, with unresolved D. Germline CDR1 is SGHAT and CDR2 is FQNNGV. Between the trimmed V and J ends, which lost 0 bases and 2 bases, there was a span of 8 bases. The CDR3 covers 14 residues. Drawing the rest from reference TRBV11-2 and TRBJ2-7, the complete variable domain is EAGVAQSPRYKIIEKRQSVAFWCNPISGHATLYWYQQILGQGPKLLIQFQNNGVVDDSQLPKDRFSAERLKGVDSTLKIQPAKLEDSAVYLCASSLDHWAYEQYFGPGTRLTVT.

Points on this clonotype: This may be a read error: a much more frequent sequence differs by one nucleotide. The rearrangement uses TRBV7-2 and TRBJ1-5; D is unclear. CDR1 and CDR2 (germline): SGHTA, FQGNSA. The CDR3 totals 13 residues. Between the trimmed V and J ends, which lost 5 bases and 2 bases, there was a span of 7 bases. Written as DNA, the CDR3 is TGTGCCAGCAGCGTAGAGCGCAATCAGCCCCAGCATTTT. Translated: CASSVERNQPQHF.

Only a few counts were recorded for this clonotype. The chain is built from TRBV12-3 or TRBV12-4 and TRBJ1-1; 7 bases are shared with TRBD1. The junction had 8 bases not matched to a gene; V was cut back by 5 bases and J by 5 bases. This CDR3 spans 14 amino acids. Here the CDR3 DNA reads TGTGCCAGCAGTCCCACAGGGGAACGGACTGAAGCTTTCTTT. Its translation: CASSPTGERTEAFF.

This clonotype showed up just a few times. The chain is built from TRBV10-3 and TRBJ1-6, with D maybe TRBD1 (5 bases). Germline CDR1 ENHRY, CDR2 SYGVKD. The CDR3 is made up of 17 amino acids. V was cut by 0 bases and J by 7 bases, with 16 bases left in between. The CDR3 DNA follows: TGTGCCATCAGTGAGTCCCTCGGACGGGACTGGAATTCACCCCTCCACTTT. Its translation is CAISESLGRDWNSPLHF.

Points on this clonotype: A read error may explain this, as a much larger clone is one base away. The V call is TRBV25-1, the J call TRBJ1-5, with unresolved D. The CDR3 covers 12 residues. Germline loops: CDR1 MGHDK, CDR2 SYGVNS. CDR3 nucleotide sequence: TGTGCCAGCAGTGTTAGCAATCAGCCCCGGCATTTT. Residues: CASSVSNQPRHF.

This clonotype occurred a few times. V and J are TRBV5-1 and TRBJ1-5; D is ambiguous. Per the germline V gene, CDR1 is SGHRS and CDR2 is YFSETQ. The length of the CDR3 is 16 residues. The V gene lost 4 bases and the J gene lost 6 bases, with 20 bases spanning the gap. CDR3: CASSPKEVEARQPQHF. The CDR3 region has the DNA TGCGCCAGCAGCCCGAAAGAAGTGGAGGCTCGTCAGCCCCAGCATTTT. Combining the CDR3 with reference TRBV5-1 and TRBJ1-5 gives the whole variable domain KAGVTQTPRYLIKTRGQQVTLSCSPISGHRSVSWYQQTPGQGLQFLFEYFSETQRNKGNFPGRFSGRQFSNSRSEMNVSTLELGDSALYLCASSPKEVEARQPQHFGDGTRLSIL.

This clonotype has more than one count but fewer than ten. The genes are TRBV6-5 and TRBJ2-7, with 11 bases lining up with TRBD2. The CDR3 runs 17 residues. Germline CDR1 reads MNHEY; CDR2 reads SVGAGI. The J segment lost 0 bases and the V segment lost 2 bases, leaving 6 bases of the junction unmatched. The CDR3 spells CASSYASGGPSSYEQYF. The CDR3 coding sequence is TGTGCCAGCAGTTACGCTAGCGGGGGGCCCAGCTCCTACGAGCAGTACTTC.

Comment on this clonotype: A much larger clone differs from this one at a single base, so this may be a read error. The rearrangement links TRBV5-1 to TRBJ2-1; possible D gene TRBD1, 5 bases. The CDR3 covers 15 residues. CDR1 and CDR2 (germline): SGHRS, YFSETQ. The CDR3 region is CASSLIRDSGNKQFF. In DNA, the CDR3 is TGCGCCAGCAGCTTGATCAGGGATAGTGGCAATAAGCAGTTCTTC.

The gene calls are TRBV6-6 and TRBJ1-2, with no clear D. Germline V gene sequence: CDR1 MNHNY, CDR2 SVGAGI (reference sequence). The CDR3 sequence is 13 residues long. V was shortened by 2 bases and J by 8 bases, with 12 bases between the two germline ends. CDR3 loop: CASSYAERLGYTF. The DNA of the CDR3 is TGTGCCAGCAGTTACGCGGAACGATTAGGCTACACCTTC.

V and J are TRBV5-1 and TRBJ1-2, with a tentative D call TRBD1 (6 bases). The germline V gene encodes CDR1 SGHRS and CDR2 YFSETQ. The CDR3 is 13 residues long. Trimming pared 4 bases from V and 5 bases from J, leaving 12 bases between. The CDR3 DNA reads as TGCGCCAGCAGCCCGGACAGTATTTATGGCTACACCTTC. Its translation is CASSPDSIYGYTF.

The chain joins TRBV6-1 to TRBJ2-4; TRBD1 or TRBD2 may be the D gene (5 bases each). The CDR3 runs to 16 residues. V dropped 1 base and J dropped 1 base, with 11 bases sitting between them. CDR1 is MNHNS and CDR2 is SASEGT in the germline V gene. CDR3 bases: TGTGCCAGCAGTGAAGGTGAGGGGACGGCCAAAAACATTCAGTACTTC. This translates into CASSEGEGTAKNIQYF.

The genes are TRBV7-3 and TRBJ1-2; D possibly corresponds to TRBD1 (6 bases). The V gene's germline CDR1 is SGHTA and CDR2 FQGTGA. V was clipped by 2 bases and J by 8 bases, with 15 bases between them. This CDR3 comprises 14 residues. The CDR3 bases are TGTGCCAGCAGCTTAGGGGGGGGGGCGCGAGGCTACACCTTC. This sequence encodes CASSLGGGARGYTF.

This clonotype was picked up a small number of times. The chain carries TRBV7-3 and TRBJ2-3; 7 positions agree with TRBD1. V gave up 4 bases and J gave up 2 bases; unmatched junction bases: 6. The CDR3 totals 15 residues. Germline CDR1 is SGHTA and CDR2 is FQGTGA. This CDR3 is CASSSEGAVTDTQYF. CDR3 in DNA: TGTGCCAGCAGCTCTGAGGGGGCTGTCACAGATACGCAGTATTTT.

This clonotype appeared a single time. The chain is built from TRBV3-1 and TRBJ1-5, with D possibly TRBD1 on 6 matching bases. Germline CDR1 is LGHDT and CDR2 is YNNKEL (reference sequence). V lost 6 bases to trimming and J lost 6 bases, with 15 bases between them. The CDR3 has 14 residues. CDR3 nucleotide sequence: TGTGCCAGCAGTCCAGGGGTTTTGAGTCAGCCCCAGCATTTT. Translation: CASSPGVLSQPQHF. Drawing the rest from reference TRBV3-1 and TRBJ1-5, the complete variable domain is DTAVSQTPKYLVTQMGNDKSIKCEQNLGHDTMYWYKQDSKKFLKIMFSYNNKELIINETVPNRFSPKSPDKAHLNLHINSLELGDSAVYFCASSPGVLSQPQHFGDGTRLSIL.

This clonotype was counted between two and nine times. This chain links TRBV3-1 with TRBJ1-1; D perhaps matches TRBD1 (5 bases). Trimming removed 4 bases from V and 0 bases from J, with 12 bases in between. In germline, CDR1 is LGHDT, CDR2 YNNKEL (reference sequence). This CDR3 has 15 residues. The CDR3 protein is CASSPLGQMNTEAFF. The CDR3 DNA reads TGTGCCAGCAGCCCCCTGGGGCAGATGAACACTGAAGCTTTCTTT.

In its sample, this clonotype was seen a few times. This sequence joins TRBV9 and TRBJ1-4; perhaps TRBD1 as D (5 bases). Per germline, CDR1 SGDLS and CDR2 YYNGEE. Trimming removed 0 bases from V and 1 base from J, with 7 bases in between. CDR3 length: 15 amino acids. DNA for the CDR3: TGTGCCAGCAGCGTAGATACAGGAACTAATGAAAAACTGTTTTTT. As protein: CASSVDTGTNEKLFF.